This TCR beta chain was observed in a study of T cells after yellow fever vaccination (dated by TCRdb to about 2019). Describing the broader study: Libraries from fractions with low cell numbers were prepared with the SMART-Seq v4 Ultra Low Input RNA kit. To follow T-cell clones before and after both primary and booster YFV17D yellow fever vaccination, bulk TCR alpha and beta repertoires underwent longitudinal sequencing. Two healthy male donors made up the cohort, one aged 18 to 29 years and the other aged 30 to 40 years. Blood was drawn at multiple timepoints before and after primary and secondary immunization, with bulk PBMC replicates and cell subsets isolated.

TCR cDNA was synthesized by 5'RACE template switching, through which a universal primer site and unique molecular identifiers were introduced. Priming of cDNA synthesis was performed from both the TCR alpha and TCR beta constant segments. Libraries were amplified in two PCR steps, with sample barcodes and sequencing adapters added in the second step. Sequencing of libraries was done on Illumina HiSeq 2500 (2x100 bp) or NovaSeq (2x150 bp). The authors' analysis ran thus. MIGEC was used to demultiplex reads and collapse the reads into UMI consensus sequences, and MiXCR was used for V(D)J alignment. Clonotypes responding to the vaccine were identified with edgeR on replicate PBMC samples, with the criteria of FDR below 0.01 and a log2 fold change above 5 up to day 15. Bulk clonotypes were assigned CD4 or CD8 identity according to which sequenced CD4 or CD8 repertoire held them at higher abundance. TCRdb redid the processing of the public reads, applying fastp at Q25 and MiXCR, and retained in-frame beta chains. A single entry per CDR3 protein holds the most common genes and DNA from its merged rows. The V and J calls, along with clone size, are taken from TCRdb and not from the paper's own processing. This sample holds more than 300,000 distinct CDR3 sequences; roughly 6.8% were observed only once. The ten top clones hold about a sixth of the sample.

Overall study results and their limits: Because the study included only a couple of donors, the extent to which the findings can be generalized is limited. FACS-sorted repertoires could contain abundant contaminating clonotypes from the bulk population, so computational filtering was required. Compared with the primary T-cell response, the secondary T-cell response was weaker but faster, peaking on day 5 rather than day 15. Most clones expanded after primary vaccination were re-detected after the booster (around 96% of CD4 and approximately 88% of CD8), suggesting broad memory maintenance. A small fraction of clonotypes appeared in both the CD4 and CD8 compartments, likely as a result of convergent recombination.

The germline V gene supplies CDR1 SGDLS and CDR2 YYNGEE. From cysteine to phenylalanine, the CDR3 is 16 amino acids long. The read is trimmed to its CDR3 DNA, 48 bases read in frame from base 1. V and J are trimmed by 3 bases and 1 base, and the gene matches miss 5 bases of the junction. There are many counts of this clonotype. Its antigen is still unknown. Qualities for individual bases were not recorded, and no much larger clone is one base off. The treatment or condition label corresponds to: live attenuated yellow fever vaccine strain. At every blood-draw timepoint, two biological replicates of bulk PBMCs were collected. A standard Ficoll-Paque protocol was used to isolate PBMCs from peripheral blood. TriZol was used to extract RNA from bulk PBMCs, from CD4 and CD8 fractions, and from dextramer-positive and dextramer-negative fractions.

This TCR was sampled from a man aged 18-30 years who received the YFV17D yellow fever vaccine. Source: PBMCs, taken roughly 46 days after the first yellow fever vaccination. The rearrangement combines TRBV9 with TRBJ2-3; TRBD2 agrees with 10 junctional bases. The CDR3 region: CASSAGGTSGTDTQYF. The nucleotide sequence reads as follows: TGTGCCAGCAGCGCCGGAGGGACTAGCGGCACAGATACGCAGTATTTT.